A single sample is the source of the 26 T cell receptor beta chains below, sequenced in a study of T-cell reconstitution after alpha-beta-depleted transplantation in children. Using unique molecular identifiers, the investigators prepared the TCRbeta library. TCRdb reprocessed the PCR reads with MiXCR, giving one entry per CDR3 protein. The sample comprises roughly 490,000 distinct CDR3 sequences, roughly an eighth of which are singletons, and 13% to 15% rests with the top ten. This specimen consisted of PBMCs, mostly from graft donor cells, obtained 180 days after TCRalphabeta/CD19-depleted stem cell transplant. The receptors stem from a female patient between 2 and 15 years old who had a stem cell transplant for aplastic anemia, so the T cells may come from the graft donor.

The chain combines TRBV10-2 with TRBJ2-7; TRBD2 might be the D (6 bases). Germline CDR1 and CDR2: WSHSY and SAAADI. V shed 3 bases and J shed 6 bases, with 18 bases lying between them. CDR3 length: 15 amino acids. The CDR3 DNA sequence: TGCGCCAGCAGTGACGGGGGAACGGTTGTGGTCGAGCAGTACTTC. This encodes CASSDGGTVVVEQYF.

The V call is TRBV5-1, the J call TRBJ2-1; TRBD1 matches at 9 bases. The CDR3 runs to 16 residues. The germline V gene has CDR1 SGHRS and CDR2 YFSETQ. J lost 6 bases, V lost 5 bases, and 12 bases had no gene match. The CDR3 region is CASRLPGTGTLNEQFF. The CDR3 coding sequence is TGCGCCAGCAGGCTGCCTGGGACAGGGACACTCAATGAGCAGTTCTTC.

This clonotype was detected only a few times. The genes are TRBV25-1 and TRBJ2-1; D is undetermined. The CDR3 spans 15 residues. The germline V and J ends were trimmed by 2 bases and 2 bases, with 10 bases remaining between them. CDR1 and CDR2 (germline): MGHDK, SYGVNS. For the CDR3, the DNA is TGTGCCAGCAGTGAAGGGCAAACCCCCTACAATGAGCAGTTCTTC. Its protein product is CASSEGQTPYNEQFF.

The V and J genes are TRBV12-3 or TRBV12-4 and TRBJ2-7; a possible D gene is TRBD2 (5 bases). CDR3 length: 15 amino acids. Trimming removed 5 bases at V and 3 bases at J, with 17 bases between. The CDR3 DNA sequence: TGTGCCAGCAGTCCCTTAGCGCGAGGTCTCTACGAGCAGTACTTC. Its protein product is CASSPLARGLYEQYF.

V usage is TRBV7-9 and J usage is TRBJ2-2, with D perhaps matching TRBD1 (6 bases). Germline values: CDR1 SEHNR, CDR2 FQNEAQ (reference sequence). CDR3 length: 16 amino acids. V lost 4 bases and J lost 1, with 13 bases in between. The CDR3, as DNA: TGTGCCAGCAGCTCCATGACAGGCTGGAACACCGGGGAGCTGTTTTTT. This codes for CASSSMTGWNTGELFF.

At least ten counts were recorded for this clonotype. CDR3: CASSLTGLELFF. The CDR3 DNA reads TGTGCCAGCAGCTTAACGGGGCTCGAGCTGTTTTTT. This chain connects TRBV7-3 to TRBJ2-2, with D possibly matching TRBD1 (5 bases). V lost 0 bases and J lost 11, with 7 bases in between. Germline CDR1 and CDR2: SGHTA and FQGTGA. This CDR3 is built from 12 residues.

CDR3: CASSLLAEARSNEQFF. CDR3 DNA: TGCGCCAGCAGCCTCCTCGCGGAGGCCCGGAGCAATGAGCAGTTCTTC. The chain joins TRBV5-1 to TRBJ2-1; possibly TRBD2 for D (5 bases). The ends were cut back, 4 bases at V and 6 bases at J, with 20 bases in the middle. The CDR3 loop spans 16 amino acids. In germline, CDR1 is SGHRS, CDR2 YFSETQ.

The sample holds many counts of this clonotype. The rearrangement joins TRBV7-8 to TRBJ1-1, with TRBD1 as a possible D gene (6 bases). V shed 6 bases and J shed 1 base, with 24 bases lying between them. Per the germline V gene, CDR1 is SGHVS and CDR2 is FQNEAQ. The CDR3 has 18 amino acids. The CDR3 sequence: CASRRGTTACYKNTEAFF. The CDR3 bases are TGTGCCAGCAGACGCGGGACAACGGCCTGTTATAAGAACACTGAAGCTTTCTTT.

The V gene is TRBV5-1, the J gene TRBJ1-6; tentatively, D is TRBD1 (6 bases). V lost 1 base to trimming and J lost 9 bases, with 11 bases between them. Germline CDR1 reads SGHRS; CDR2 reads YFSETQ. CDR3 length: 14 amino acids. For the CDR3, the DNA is TGCGCCAGCAGCTTGCAACAGGGAGCTTCACCCCTCCACTTT. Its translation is CASSLQQGASPLHF.

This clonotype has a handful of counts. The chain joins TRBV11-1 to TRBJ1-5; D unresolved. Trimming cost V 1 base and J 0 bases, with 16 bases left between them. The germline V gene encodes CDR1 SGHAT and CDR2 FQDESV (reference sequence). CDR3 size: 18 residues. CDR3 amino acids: CASSLEGRPGYSNQPQHF. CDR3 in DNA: TGTGCCAGCAGCTTAGAGGGCAGGCCGGGGTATAGCAATCAGCCCCAGCATTTT.

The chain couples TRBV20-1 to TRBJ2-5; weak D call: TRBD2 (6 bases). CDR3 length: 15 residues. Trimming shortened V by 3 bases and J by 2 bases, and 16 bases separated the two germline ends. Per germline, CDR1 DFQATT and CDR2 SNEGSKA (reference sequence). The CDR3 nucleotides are TGCAGTGCTAGTCAGTGGCGGGGAGAACAAGAGACCCAGTACTTC. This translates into CSASQWRGEQETQYF.

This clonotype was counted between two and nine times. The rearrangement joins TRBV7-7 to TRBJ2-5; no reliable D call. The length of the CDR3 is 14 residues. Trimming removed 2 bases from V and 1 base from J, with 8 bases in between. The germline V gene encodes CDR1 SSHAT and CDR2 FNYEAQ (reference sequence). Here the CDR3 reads CASSLTRSQETQYF. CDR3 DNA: TGTGCCAGCAGCTTAACGCGAAGCCAAGAGACCCAGTACTTC.

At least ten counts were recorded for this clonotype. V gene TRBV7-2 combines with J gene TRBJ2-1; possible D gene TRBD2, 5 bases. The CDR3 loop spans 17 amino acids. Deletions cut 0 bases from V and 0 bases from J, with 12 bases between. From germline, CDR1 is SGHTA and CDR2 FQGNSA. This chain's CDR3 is CASSLAPSGNSYNEQFF. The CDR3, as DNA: TGTGCCAGCAGCTTAGCGCCAAGCGGAAACTCCTACAATGAGCAGTTCTTC.

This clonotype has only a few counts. The CDR3 nucleotides read TGCGCCAGCAGCCAAAGCCCCCCGGGACAGGGTAGGGTCAATCAGCCCCAGCATTTT. Translation: CASSQSPPGQGRVNQPQHF. V is TRBV4-1 and J is TRBJ1-5; 9 positions agree with TRBD1. The V gene's germline CDR1 is MGHRA and CDR2 YSYEKL. Losses at the gene ends were 2 bases for V and 3 bases for J; bases not matched to a gene: 14. This CDR3 region has 19 residues.

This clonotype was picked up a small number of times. The CDR3 DNA sequence: TGTGCCAGCAGTACCGGACAGGGGGTCCACAATCAGCCCCAGCATTTT. Its protein product is CASSTGQGVHNQPQHF. V is TRBV12-3 or TRBV12-4 and J is TRBJ1-5; 10 nucleotides align to TRBD1. The trim removed 5 bases at V and 3 bases at J, leaving 7 bases unmatched. The CDR3 runs to 16 residues.

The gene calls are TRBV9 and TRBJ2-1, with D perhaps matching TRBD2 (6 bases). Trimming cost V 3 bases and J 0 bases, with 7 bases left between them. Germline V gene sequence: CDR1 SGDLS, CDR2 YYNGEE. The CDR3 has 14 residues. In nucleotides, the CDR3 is TGTGCCAGCAGCGGGAGGGGCTCCTACAATGAGCAGTTCTTC. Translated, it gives CASSGRGSYNEQFF.

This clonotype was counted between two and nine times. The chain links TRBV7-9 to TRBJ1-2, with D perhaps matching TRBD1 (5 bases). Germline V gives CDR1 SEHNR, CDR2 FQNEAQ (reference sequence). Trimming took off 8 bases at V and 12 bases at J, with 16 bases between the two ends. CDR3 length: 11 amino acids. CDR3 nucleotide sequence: TGTGCCAGCGAAACCCCCGGGGCCGACACCTTC. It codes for CASETPGADTF.

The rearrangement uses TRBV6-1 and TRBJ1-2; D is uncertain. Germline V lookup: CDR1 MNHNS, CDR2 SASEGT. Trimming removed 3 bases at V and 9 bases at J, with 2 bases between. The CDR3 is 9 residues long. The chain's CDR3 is CASSERYTF. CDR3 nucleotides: TGTGCCAGCAGTGAGCGCTACACCTTC.

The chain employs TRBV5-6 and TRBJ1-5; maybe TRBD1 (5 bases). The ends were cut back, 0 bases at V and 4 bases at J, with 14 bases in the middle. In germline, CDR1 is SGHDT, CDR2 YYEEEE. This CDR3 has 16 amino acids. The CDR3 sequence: CASSLGTDPGNQPQHF. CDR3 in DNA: TGTGCCAGCAGCTTGGGAACGGACCCAGGGAATCAGCCCCAGCATTTT.

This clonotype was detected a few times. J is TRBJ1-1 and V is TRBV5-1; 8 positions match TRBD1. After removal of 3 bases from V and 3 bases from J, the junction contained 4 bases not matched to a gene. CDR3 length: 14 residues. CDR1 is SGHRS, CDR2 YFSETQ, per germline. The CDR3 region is CASSSGGLDTEAFF. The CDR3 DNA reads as TGCGCCAGCAGCTCAGGGGGCTTGGACACTGAAGCTTTCTTT.

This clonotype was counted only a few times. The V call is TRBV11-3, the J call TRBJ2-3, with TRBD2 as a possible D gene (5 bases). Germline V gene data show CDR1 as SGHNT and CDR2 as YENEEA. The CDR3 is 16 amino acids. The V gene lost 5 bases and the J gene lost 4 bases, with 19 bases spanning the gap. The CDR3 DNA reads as TGTGCCAGCAGCCCGGGGAAGCTGGGAGTATCAGATACGCAGTATTTT. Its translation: CASSPGKLGVSDTQYF.

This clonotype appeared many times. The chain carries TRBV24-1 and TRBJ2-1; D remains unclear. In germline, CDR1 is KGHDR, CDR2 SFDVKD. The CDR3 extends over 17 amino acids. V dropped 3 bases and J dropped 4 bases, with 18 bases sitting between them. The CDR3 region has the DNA TGTGCCACCAGTGATCCCCAAGATGAGGCCCCATACAATGAGCAGTTCTTC. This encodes CATSDPQDEAPYNEQFF.

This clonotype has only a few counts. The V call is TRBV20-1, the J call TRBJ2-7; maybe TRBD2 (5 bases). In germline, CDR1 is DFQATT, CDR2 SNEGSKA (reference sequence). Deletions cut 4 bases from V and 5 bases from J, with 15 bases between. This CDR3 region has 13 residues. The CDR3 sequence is CSAIPGFGNEQYF. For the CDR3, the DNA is TGCAGTGCTATACCGGGCTTCGGGAACGAGCAGTACTTC.

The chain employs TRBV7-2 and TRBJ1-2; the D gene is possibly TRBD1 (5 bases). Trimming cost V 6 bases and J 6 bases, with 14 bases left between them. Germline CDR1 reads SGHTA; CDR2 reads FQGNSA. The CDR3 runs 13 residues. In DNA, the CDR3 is TGTGCCAGCAGTCGGAGGGGATCCCATGGCTACACCTTC. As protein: CASSRRGSHGYTF.

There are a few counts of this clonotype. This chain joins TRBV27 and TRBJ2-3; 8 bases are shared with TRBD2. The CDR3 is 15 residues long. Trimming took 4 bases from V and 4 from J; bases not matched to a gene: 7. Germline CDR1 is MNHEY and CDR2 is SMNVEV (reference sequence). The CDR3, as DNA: TGTGCCAGCAGTTCCGGGACTAGTAACGCAGATACGCAGTATTTT. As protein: CASSSGTSNADTQYF.

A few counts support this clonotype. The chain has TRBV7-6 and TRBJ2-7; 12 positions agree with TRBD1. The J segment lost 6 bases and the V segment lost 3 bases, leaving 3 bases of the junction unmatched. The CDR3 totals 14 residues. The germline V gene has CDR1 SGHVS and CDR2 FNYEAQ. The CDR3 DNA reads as TGTGCCAGCAGCTTGGGACAGGGGGCGCCCGAGCAGTACTTC. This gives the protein CASSLGQGAPEQYF.